This T cell receptor (beta chain) was sequenced during a study of shared clonotypes between healthy human individuals. Looking at the study overall: CD4 naive and memory got three plates each, CD8 naive two, CD8 memory one.

Concerning this clone: The antigen remains unidentified.

CDR1 and CDR2 from the germline V gene are MDHEN and SYDVKM. This CDR3 is 14 amino acids long. Study observations and caveats: Clonotype sharing across a few donors was observed for around 4.5% of naive CD4 clonotypes.

About 30,000 T cell genomes, or around 180 ng DNA, went into the sorted-subset replicate PCRs. As handled by the study authors: Sequence data from immunoSEQ were junction-only and lacked quality scores; consequently, filtering differed. Data came from immunoSEQ multiplex PCR; TCRdb stores just in-frame clones and leaves some out. For V, J and clone size, that table is used; D and trimming come from the DNA. In the table there are approximately 530,000 clones, around 96% of which are singletons. The rearrangement links TRBV28 to TRBJ2-5; TRBD1 aligns across 10 bases. The J call is doubtful: the DNA matches TRBJ2-7 better. The clonotype comes from a woman aged 25 to 39 in good health. Sequencing was carried out using naive CD4+ T cells sorted from blood. The sample's subset: CD45RA+ positively selected. The CDR3 loop is CASSEMDRGDEQYF. In DNA form, the CDR3 reads TGTGCCAGCAGTGAAATGGACAGGGGGGACGAGCAGTACTTC.